Listed below are T cell receptor beta chains from one sample, sequenced in a study of shared clonotypes between healthy human individuals. Method: immunoSEQ multiplex PCR; TCRdb's copy keeps in-frame clones and lacks some. The sample contains roughly 2.5 million clones, around nine tenths of which appear only once. Sequenced input: naive CD4+ T cells sorted from blood. The receptors stem from a man aged 18 to 29 in good health. Both conserved end residues are part of each CDR3. A D gene is named only where the DNA matches it firmly. A row's size may be missing; if present it is once, few, many or a size class.

d_gene,abundance,j_gene,v_gene,CDR3nt,CDR3aa
-,-,TRBJ1-6,TRBV6-6,TGTGCCAGCAGTACCCGGACCGCGTCCGGGGATTCACCCCTCCACTTT,CASSTRTASGDSPLHF
-,-,TRBJ1-6,TRBV28,TGTGCCAGCAGCTCTCCAGCAGATAATTCACCCCTCCACTTT,CASSSPADNSPLHF
-,-,TRBJ2-3,TRBV5-4,TGTGCCAGCAGCATCGGAGGGGGGTACACGCAGTATTTT,CASSIGGGYTQYF
-,-,TRBJ2-1,TRBV11-3,TGTGCCAGCAGCTTAGATTCACCCGGAACCTACAATGAGCAGTTCTTC,CASSLDSPGTYNEQFF
TRBD1,-,TRBJ1-5,TRBV7-8,TGTGCCAGCAGCTTGAACAGGGGGCATCAGCCCCAGCATTTT,CASSLNRGHQPQHF
-,-,TRBJ2-3,TRBV7-2,TGTGCCAGCAGCTTAGGCGGGTTATCTAGCACAGATACGCAGTATTTT,CASSLGGLSSTDTQYF
-,-,TRBJ2-5,TRBV5-1,TGCGCCAGCAGCTTGGATACAGGGAAAGAGACCCAGTACTTC,CASSLDTGKETQYF
-,-,TRBJ1-1,TRBV6-5,TGTGCCAGCAGTTGGGCGAACACTGAAGCTTTCTTT,CASSWANTEAFF
TRBD1,-,TRBJ1-4,TRBV27,TGTGCCAGCAGGCGACAGGGAGGGAGTGAAAAACTGTTTTTT,CASRRQGGSEKLFF
TRBD2,once,TRBJ2-1,TRBV7-3,TGTGCCAGCAGCTTGTCGCTAGCGGTAAATGAGCAGTTCTTC,CASSLSLAVNEQFF
-,-,TRBJ1-6,TRBV27,TGTGCCAGCAGTTTATCCGGACAGTATAATTCACCCCTCCACTTT,CASSLSGQYNSPLHF
-,-,TRBJ2-3,TRBV10-1,TGCGCCAGCACCAAAGACTGGGGCGATACGCAGTATTTT,CASTKDWGDTQYF
-,-,TRBJ1-1,TRBV5-1,TGCGCCAGCAGCTTGTTCTGGGCGGAGAACACTGAAGCTTTCTTT,CASSLFWAENTEAFF
-,-,TRBJ2-7,TRBV19,TGTGCCAGTAGTCCCCGACGGACCTCCTACGAGCAGTACTTC,CASSPRRTSYEQYF
-,-,TRBJ1-4,TRBV5-6,TGTGCCAGCAGCTCAGCGAAGGGGGGGGAAAAACTGTTTTTT,CASSSAKGGEKLFF
-,-,TRBJ1-5,TRBV6-5,TGTGCCAGCAGTCGGACAGACATCGGCGATCAGCCCCAGCATTTT,CASSRTDIGDQPQHF
TRBD1,-,TRBJ1-5,TRBV6-1,TGTGCCAGCAGCCGTACAGGGGGCTTAGGTCAGCCCCAGCATTTT,CASSRTGGLGQPQHF
-,-,TRBJ2-5,TRBV9,TGTGCCAGCAGCGTAGGCTCAAGTCAAGAGACCCAGTACTTC,CASSVGSSQETQYF
-,-,TRBJ1-6,TRBV5-6,TGTGCCAGCAGCCCTGGACGGAATAATTCACCCCTCCACTTT,CASSPGRNNSPLHF
-,-,TRBJ2-3,TRBV7-7,TGTGCTAGCAGCCCCGGCCTTAGCACAGATACGCAGTATTTT,CASSPGLSTDTQYF
-,-,TRBJ2-1,TRBV5-6,TGTGCCAGCAGCTTATTACGGGGCTACAATGAGCAGTTCTTC,CASSLLRGYNEQFF
-,-,TRBJ1-5,TRBV7-2,TGTGCCAGCAGCTTAAAAACCTTGGAGCCCCAGCATTTT,CASSLKTLEPQHF
-,-,TRBJ2-1,TRBV2,TGTGCCAGCAGTGTGGAGGGACCAAACTACAATGAGCAGTTCTTC,CASSVEGPNYNEQFF
-,-,TRBJ2-1,TRBV5-6,TGTGCCAGCAGCCATGGAGGGCAGGGGGGCAATGAGCAGTTCTTC,CASSHGGQGGNEQFF
-,-,TRBJ2-1,TRBV7-6,TGTGCCAGCAGCTTTGACGTATACAATGAGCAGTTCTTC,CASSFDVYNEQFF
-,-,TRBJ1-5,TRBV5-1,TGCGCCAGCAGCTCCGGAACAGAGAGCAATCAGCCCCAGCATTTT,CASSSGTESNQPQHF
TRBD1,-,TRBJ1-2,TRBV27,TGTGCCAGCAGTTGGCAGGGACAGTGGGGCTATGGCTACACCTTC,CASSWQGQWGYGYTF
-,few,TRBJ1-1,TRBV21-1,TGTGCCAGCAAGGGGAAGGGACAAGCTTTCTTT,CASKGKGQAFF
-,-,TRBJ2-1,TRBV9,TGTGCCAGCAGCGTAGCCGGGACGGCCTACAATGAGCAGTTCTTC,CASSVAGTAYNEQFF
TRBD1,-,TRBJ2-1,TRBV10-3,TGTGCCACCGTGAGACAGGGGGGCTCCTACAATGAGCAGTTCTTC,CATVRQGGSYNEQFF
TRBD2,-,TRBJ2-5,TRBV6-5,TGTGCCAGCAGTCGAGCGGGAGCGTTAGGAGAGACCCAGTACTTC,CASSRAGALGETQYF
-,-,TRBJ2-5,TRBV5-3,TGTGCCAGAAGCTTAGAGAATGCGGGCAGGGGGGACCAAGAGACCCAGTACTTC,CARSLENAGRGDQETQYF